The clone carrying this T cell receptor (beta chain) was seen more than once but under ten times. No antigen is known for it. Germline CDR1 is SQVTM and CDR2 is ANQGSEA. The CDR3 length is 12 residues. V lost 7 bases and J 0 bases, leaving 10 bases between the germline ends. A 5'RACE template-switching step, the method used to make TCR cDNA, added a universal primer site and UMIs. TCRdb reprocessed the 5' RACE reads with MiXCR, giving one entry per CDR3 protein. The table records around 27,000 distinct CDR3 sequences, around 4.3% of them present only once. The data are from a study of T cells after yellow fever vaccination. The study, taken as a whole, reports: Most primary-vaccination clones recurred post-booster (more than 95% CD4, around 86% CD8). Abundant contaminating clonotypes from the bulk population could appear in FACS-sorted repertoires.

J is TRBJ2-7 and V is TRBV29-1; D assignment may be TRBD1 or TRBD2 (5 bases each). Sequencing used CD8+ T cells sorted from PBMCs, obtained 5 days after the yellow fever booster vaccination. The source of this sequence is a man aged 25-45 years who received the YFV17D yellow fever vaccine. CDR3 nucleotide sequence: TGCAGCGCCCGGGACGGCTCCTACGAGCAGTACTTC. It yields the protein CSARDGSYEQYF.